One TCR beta chain is described in this entry. The trim removed 2 bases at V and 4 bases at J, leaving 7 bases unmatched. This CDR3 comprises 15 residues. Looked up from germline, CDR1 is LGHNT and CDR2 is FRNRAP. These data belong to a study of blood T cell repertoires in COVID-19. Study background: Whether acute or convalescent, the COVID-19 samples came from the United States, Italy and Spain. PBMCs, B-cell-depleted T cells, or T cells were the source of the cDNA or gDNA that made up the material.

Assay: immunoSEQ multiplex PCR; the TCRdb copy retains only in-frame clones and omits some. The table includes about 220,000 clones, under 90% detected once. The genes are TRBV12-5 and TRBJ1-2; 7 bases align to TRBD1. The receptor was isolated from a woman of 80 years or more with acute or convalescent COVID-19. Sequencing was carried out using peripheral blood. The CDR3 region is CASGLTTGDGYGYTF. CDR3 nucleotide sequence: TGTGCTAGTGGTTTGACCACAGGGGATGGCTATGGCTACACCTTC.